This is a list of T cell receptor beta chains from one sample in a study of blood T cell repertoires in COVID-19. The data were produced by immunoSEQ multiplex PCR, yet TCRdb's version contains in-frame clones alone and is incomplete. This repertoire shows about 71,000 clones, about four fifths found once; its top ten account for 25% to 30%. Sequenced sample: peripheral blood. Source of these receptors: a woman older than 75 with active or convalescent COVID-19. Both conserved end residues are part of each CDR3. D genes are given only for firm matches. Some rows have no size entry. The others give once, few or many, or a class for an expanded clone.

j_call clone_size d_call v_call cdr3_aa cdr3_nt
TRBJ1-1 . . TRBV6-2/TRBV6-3 CASSPDTGAEAFF TGTGCCAGCAGCCCTGACACGGGAGCTGAAGCTTTCTTT
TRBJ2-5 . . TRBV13 CASSFLGQGLAGGIQETQYF TGTGCCAGCAGCTTTTTGGGACAGGGGTTAGCGGGAGGCATCCAAGAGACCCAGTACTTC
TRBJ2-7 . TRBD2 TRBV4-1 CASSRILAGEYEQYF TGCGCCAGCAGTCGCATCTTAGCGGGGGAGTACGAGCAGTACTTC
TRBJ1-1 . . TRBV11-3 CASSLDRAGKAFF TGTGCCAGCAGCTTAGATCGGGCAGGGAAAGCTTTCTTT
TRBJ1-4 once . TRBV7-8 CASSFRDFEKLFF TGTGCCAGCAGCTTTCGGGACTTTGAAAAACTGTTTTTT
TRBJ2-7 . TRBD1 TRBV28 CASSLDRGYEQYF TGTGCCAGCAGCTTGGACAGGGGCTACGAGCAGTACTTC
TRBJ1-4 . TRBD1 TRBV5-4 CASSFRTGINEKLFF TGTGCCAGCAGTTTCCGGACAGGGATTAATGAAAAACTGTTTTTT
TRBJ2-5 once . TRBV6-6 CASSRTGRGQRETQYF TGTGCCAGCAGCCGGACAGGGAGGGGACAACGAGAGACCCAGTACTTC
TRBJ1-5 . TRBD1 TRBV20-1 CSASTGVQPQHF TGCAGTGCAAGTACAGGGGTCCAGCCCCAGCATTTT
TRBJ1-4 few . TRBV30 CAWSPTTNEKLFF TGTGCCTGGAGCCCAACAACTAATGAAAAACTGTTTTTT
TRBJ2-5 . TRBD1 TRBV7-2 CASSLRTGTGQGTQYF TGTGCCAGCAGCTTAAGAACCGGGACAGGGCAAGGGACCCAGTACTTC
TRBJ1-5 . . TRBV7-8 CASSPARGKAQPQHF TGTGCCAGCAGCCCCGCTCGAGGAAAGGCTCAGCCCCAGCATTTT